In this sample, the clone carrying this TCR beta chain turned up a few times. This CDR3 is also generated by other DNA sequences in the sample. Losses at the gene ends were 7 bases for V and 3 bases for J; bases not matched to a gene: 2. The germline V gene encodes CDR1 SQVTM and CDR2 ANQGSEA. This CDR3 is built from 12 residues. This sample is drawn from a study of beta chain features in type 1 diabetes. Expressed TCRB transcripts were sequenced, since all the RNA that had been isolated was reverse transcribed. Sequencing was performed with immunoSEQ multiplex PCR; in TCRdb, only in-frame clones are kept and a portion is missing. The profile shows under 500,000 clones, about 29% of them singletons.

The sequence was collected from a man younger than 30 in good health. What was sequenced was naive CD4+ T cells from blood. V usage is TRBV29-1 and J usage is TRBJ2-7, with 11 bases aligning to TRBD2. DNA for the CDR3: TGCAGCGGTGGGACTAGCGGCTACGAGCAGTACTTC. Its protein product is CSGGTSGYEQYF.